This T cell receptor beta chain comes out of a study of T cell repertoires in cytomegalovirus infection (dated by TCRdb to about 2019). Describing the broader study: Peptide stimulations targeted recently identified HLA-C-restricted CMV epitopes, whose presentation resists viral immunomodulation, together with well-studied HLA-B-restricted epitopes. Donor HLA type was relevant to the analysis, because carriage of CMV infection together with the matching HLA type was indicated by public TCR beta signatures. Results and caveats for the whole study, not just this receptor: In both this cohort and an independent cohort of approximately 350 donors, the cumulative frequency of public TCR beta family members distinguished carriers of CMV infection plus the relevant HLA type. The ex vivo response was dominated by HLA-C-restricted CMV-specific TCR beta clonotypes, which also provided the single most frequent clonotype in two of eight donors.

Sequenced on an Illumina HiSeq 1500. TCRdb reprocessed the public reads (quality trimming at Q25 with fastp, clone calling with MiXCR) and kept in-frame beta chains. Each CDR3 protein appears once, grouped with its most common genes and DNA. In all, the sample holds roughly 160,000 distinct CDR3 sequences, and about a fifth of those were seen once. The leading ten clones occupy about 25% of the sample. Regarding this clonotype: Its recognized antigen is unknown. No per-base quality is available; no much larger clone lies one base away.

CDR3 length: 14 amino acids, cysteine to phenylalanine. Left in the record is the CDR3 DNA by itself, 42 bases read in frame from the first base. The V end loses 5 bases and the J end loses 5 bases, and a stretch of 13 bases separates them. In the germline V gene (reference sequence), CDR1 corresponds to SEHNR and CDR2 to FQNEAQ. The sample's treatment or condition label, decoded: in vitro stimulation with specific CMV peptide epitopes to enrich CMV-specific T cells. In this chain, TRBV7-9 is recombined with TRBJ2-1; the best D guess is TRBD2, with 6 bases matching. The source was CD8+ T cells from cultured PBMCs, collected from culture after CMV antigen stimulation. This TCR derives from a human donor in good health (CMV status not recorded). Some clones in this sample may be carry-over from other donors' samples. The sequenced DNA: TGTGCCAGCAGCAGGGACTTCAGGGACAATGAGCAGTTCTTC. Protein translation: CASSRDFRDNEQFF. Reference TRBV7-9 and TRBJ2-1 proteins supply the regions before and after the CDR3; the full variable domain is: DTGVSQNPRHKITKRGQNVTFRCDPISEHNRLYWYRQTLGQGPEFLTYFQNEAQLEKSRLLSDRFSAERPKGSFSTLEIQRTEQGDSAMYLCASSRDFRDNEQFFGPGTRLTVL.